The T cell receptor beta chain under discussion was sequenced for a study of CD8+CD57+ T cells in acquired aplastic anemia. Study context: Mean DNA quantity obtained from sorted CD4+ and CD8+ cells was approximately 3 ug. An average of around 11 million reads for CD4+ cells was obtained from healthy donors. Whole-study findings and limits: Overlapping CD8+ CDR3 repertoires of patients and controls contained roughly 27 shared sequences. Significant differences in CD8+ Simpson's diversity were not observed between patients and controls.

This clonotype was seen at least ten times. Its antigen is unknown. Researchers used genomic DNA as the template to profile TCR beta VDJ and CDR3. Using its own MiXCR run on the reads, TCRdb lists one record per CDR3 protein. Among about 68,000 distinct CDR3 sequences listed, 54% were seen once. V was pared by 4 bases and J by 0 bases, with 9 bases between. Germline loops: CDR1 MNHEY, CDR2 SMNVEV (reference sequence). The CDR3 length is 15 residues. The TCR was taken from a human donor in good health, serving as a control. Sequenced: sorted CD4+, CD8+, or CD8+CD57+ T cells (not recorded which) from PBMCs. The rearrangement links TRBV27 to TRBJ2-2; tentative D call: TRBD1 (6 bases). CDR3 sequence: CASSWGHTNTGELFF. The CDR3 nucleotides are TGTGCCAGCAGTTGGGGACACACGAACACCGGGGAGCTGTTTTTT.